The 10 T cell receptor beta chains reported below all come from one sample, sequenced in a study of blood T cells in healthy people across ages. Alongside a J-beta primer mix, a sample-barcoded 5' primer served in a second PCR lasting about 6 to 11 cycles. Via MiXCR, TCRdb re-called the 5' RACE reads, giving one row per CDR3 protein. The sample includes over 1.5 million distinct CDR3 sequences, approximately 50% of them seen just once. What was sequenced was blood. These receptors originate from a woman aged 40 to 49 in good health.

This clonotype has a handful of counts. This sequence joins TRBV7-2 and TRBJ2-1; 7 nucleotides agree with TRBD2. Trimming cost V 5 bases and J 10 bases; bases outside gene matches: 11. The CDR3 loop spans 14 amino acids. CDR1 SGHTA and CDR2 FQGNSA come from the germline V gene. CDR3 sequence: CASSPGTISTEQFF. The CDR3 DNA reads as TGTGCCAGCAGCCCAGGGACTATTAGTACCGAGCAGTTCTTC.

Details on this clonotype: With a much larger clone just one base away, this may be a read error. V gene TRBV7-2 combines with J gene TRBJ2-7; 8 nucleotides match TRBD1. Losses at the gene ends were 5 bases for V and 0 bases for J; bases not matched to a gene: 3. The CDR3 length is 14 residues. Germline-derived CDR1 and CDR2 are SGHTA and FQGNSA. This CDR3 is CASSGDRSSYEQYF. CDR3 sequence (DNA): TGTGCCAGCAGCGGGGACAGGAGCTCCTACGAGCAGTACTTC.

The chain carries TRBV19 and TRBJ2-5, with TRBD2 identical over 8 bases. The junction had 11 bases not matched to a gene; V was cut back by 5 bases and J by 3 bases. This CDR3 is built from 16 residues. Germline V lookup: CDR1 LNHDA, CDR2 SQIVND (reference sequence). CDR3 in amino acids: CASSPPGGGFKETQYF. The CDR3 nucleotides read TGTGCCAGTAGTCCGCCAGGCGGGGGGTTCAAAGAGACCCAGTACTTC. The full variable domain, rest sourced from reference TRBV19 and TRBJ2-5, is DGGITQSPKYLFRKEGQNVTLSCEQNLNHDAMYWYRQDPGQGLRLIYYSQIVNDFQKGDIAEGYSVSREKKESFPLTVTSAQKNPTAFYLCASSPPGGGFKETQYFGPGTRLLVL.

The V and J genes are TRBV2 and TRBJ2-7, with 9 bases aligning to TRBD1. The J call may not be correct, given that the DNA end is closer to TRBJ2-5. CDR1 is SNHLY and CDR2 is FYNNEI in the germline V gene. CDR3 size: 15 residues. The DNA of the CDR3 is TGTGCCAGCAGTGATTTGGGGACAGGGAAAAAGACCCAGTACTTC. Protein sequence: CASSDLGTGKKTQYF.

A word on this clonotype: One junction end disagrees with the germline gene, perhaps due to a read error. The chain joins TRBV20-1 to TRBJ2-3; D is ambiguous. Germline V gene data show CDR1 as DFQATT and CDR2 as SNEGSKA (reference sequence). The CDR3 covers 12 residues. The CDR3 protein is CGAKTSTDTQYF. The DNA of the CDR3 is TGCGGTGCTAAGACTAGCACAGATACGCAGTATTTT.

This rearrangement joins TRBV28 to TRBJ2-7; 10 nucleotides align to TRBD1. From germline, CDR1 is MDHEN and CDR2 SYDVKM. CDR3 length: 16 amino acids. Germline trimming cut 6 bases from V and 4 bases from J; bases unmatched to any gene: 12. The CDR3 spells CASRPAGQGGGYEQYF. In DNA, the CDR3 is TGTGCCAGCAGGCCAGCCGGACAGGGGGGTGGTTACGAGCAGTACTTC.

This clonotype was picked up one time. The CDR3 sequence: CSARDTPLETQYF. The CDR3 DNA reads TGCAGTGCTAGAGATACTCCACTGGAGACCCAGTACTTC. This chain uses TRBV20-1 with TRBJ2-4; D is unresolved. The J call could be wrong; TRBJ2-5 is a better fit for the DNA end. The CDR3 sequence is 13 residues long. CDR1 DFQATT and CDR2 SNEGSKA come from the germline V gene (reference sequence).

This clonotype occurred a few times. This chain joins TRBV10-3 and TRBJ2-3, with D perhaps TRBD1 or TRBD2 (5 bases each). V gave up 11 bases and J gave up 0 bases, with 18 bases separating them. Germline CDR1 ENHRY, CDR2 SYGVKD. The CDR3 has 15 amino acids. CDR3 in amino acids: CASGADELSTDTQYF. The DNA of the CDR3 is TGTGCCTCCGGGGCCGACGAGCTCAGCACAGATACGCAGTATTTT.

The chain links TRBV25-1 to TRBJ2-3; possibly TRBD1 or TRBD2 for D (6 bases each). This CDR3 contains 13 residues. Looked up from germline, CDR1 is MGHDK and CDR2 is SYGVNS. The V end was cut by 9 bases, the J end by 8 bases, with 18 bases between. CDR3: CASLPLGGLTQYF. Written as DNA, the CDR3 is TGTGCCAGTCTCCCCTTAGGGGGGCTTACGCAGTATTTT.

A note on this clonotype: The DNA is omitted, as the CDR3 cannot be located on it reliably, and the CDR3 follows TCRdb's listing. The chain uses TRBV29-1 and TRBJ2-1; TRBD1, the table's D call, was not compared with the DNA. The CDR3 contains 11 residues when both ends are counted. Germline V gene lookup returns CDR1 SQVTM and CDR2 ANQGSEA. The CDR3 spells CSVVGTGTKFF.